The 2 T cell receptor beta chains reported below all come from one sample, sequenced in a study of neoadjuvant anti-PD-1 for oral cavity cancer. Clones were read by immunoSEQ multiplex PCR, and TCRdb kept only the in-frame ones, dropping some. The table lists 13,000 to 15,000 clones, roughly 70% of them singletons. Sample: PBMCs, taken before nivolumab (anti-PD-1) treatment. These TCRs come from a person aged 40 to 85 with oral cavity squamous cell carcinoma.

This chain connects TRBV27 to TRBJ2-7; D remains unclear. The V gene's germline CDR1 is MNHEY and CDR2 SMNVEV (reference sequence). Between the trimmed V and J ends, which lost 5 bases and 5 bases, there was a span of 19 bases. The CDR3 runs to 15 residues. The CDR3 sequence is CASSASDGLKHEQYF. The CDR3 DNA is TGTGCCAGCAGTGCCTCGGACGGGTTAAAGCACGAGCAGTACTTC.

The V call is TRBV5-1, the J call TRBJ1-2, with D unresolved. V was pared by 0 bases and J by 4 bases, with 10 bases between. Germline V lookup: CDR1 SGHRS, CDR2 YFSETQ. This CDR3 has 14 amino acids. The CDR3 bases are TGCGCCAGCAGCTTGGAAGCGGCTTCCTATGGCTACACCTTC. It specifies CASSLEAASYGYTF.